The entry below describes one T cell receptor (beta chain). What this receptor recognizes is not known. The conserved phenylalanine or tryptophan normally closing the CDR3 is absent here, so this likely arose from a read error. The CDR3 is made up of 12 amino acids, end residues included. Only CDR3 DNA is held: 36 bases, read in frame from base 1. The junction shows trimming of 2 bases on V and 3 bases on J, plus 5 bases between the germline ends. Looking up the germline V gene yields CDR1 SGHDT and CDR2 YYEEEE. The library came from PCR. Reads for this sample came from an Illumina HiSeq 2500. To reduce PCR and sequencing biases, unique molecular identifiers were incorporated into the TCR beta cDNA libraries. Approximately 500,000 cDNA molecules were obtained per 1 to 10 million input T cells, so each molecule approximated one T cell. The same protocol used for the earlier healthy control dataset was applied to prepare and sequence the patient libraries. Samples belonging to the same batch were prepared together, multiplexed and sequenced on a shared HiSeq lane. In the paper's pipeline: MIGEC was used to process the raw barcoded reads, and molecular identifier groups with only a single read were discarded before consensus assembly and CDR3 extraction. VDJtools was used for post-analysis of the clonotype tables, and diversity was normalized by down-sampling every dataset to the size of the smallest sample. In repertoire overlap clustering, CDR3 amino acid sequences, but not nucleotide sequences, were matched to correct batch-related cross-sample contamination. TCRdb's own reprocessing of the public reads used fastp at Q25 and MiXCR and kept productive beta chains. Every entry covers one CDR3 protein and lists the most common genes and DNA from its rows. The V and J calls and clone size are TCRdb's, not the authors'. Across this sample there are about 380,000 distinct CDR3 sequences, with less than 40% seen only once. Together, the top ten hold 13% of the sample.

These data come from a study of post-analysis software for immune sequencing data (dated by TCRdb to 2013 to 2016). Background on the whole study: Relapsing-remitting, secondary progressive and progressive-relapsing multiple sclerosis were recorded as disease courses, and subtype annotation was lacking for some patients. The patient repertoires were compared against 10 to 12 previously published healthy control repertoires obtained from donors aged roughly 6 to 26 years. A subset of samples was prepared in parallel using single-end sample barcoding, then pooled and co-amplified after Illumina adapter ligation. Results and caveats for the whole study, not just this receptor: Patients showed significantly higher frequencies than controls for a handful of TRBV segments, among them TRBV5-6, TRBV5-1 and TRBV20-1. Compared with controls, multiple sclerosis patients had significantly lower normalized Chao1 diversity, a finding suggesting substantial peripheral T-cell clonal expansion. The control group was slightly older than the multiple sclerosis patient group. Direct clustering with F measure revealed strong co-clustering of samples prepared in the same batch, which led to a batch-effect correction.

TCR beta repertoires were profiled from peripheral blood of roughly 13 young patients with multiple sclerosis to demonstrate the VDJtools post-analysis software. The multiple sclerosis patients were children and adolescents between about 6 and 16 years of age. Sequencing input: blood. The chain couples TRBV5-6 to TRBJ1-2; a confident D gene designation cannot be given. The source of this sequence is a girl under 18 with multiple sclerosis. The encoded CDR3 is CASSFSDYGYTL. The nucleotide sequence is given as TGTGCCAGCAGCTTCTCTGACTATGGCTACACCTTA.